A single sample gave rise to the 4 T cell receptor beta chains below, sequenced in a study of shared clonotypes between healthy human individuals. Only in-frame clones appear in the TCRdb table, and some are missing; sequencing was by immunoSEQ multiplex PCR. Seen here are about 1 million clones, about 75% observed once, and the top ten hold approximately 1.3%. Sequencing used memory CD4+ T cells sorted from blood. The subset here: CD45RA-negative fraction. Receptors originate from a man aged 18 to 29 in good health.

The chain has TRBV18 and TRBJ2-5; 8 positions agree with TRBD1. CDR3 length: 16 amino acids. V dropped 0 bases and J dropped 5; count of bases not matched to a gene: 8. Germline V gives CDR1 KGHSH, CDR2 LQKENI. Here the CDR3 DNA reads TGTGCCAGCTCACCACCCGCCGGACAGGGTGACGAGACCCAGTACTTC. Protein product: CASSPPAGQGDETQYF.

The chain combines TRBV30 with TRBJ2-4, with 8 bases that match TRBD2. Germline trimming cut 0 bases from V and 9 bases from J; bases unmatched to any gene: 10. The germline V gene has CDR1 GTSNPN and CDR2 SVGIG (reference sequence). CDR3 length: 15 amino acids. CDR3 region: CAWSVPKTSVSIQYF. Written as DNA, the CDR3 is TGTGCCTGGAGTGTCCCAAAGACTAGCGTGAGCATTCAGTACTTC.

This clone was seen once. V and J are TRBV6-4 and TRBJ2-2, with 7 bases that match TRBD1. V shed 6 bases, J shed 6 bases, and the junction held 7 bases outside the gene matches. Germline V gives CDR1 MRHNA, CDR2 SNTAGT. The CDR3 covers 14 residues. CDR3 sequence (DNA): TGTGCCAGCAGACCGGGACAGAAGCCCGGGGAGCTGTTTTTT. Its translation: CASRPGQKPGELFF.

This chain joins TRBV7-2 and TRBJ2-3; possibly TRBD2 for D (5 bases). Trimming took off 1 base at V and 1 base at J, with 12 bases between the two ends. CDR3 length: 16 amino acids. The germline CDR1 and CDR2 sequences are SGHTA and FQGNSA. As DNA, the CDR3 is TGTGCCAGCAGCTTAGAGGCGCGGGCGCGCACAGATACGCAGTATTTT. Protein sequence: CASSLEARARTDTQYF.